This T cell receptor (beta chain) was recovered during a study of molecular identifiers for immune sequencing clone quantification. As previously described, bulk TCR libraries were made using listed TCR primers. MiXCR, applied by TCRdb to the PCR reads, yields one record per CDR3 protein. This sample has under 600,000 distinct CDR3 sequences, with under 30% found just once. General study findings and limits: Sizes of highly expanded clones could be underestimated through identical TCRs sharing a barcode. Over 98% of effector molecules, but under 1% in naive cells, were held by clones with more than 20 RNA copies.

Germline V lookup: CDR1 SGHNT, CDR2 YYREEE (reference sequence). This CDR3 spans 15 amino acids. V lost 4 bases and J lost 7, with 15 bases in between. As to this clonotype: Its matching antigen is unknown.

Naive CD8 T cell sorting was performed on the CD8+CD4-CCR7+CD45RA+ phenotype. The rearrangement joins TRBV5-4 to TRBJ1-6, with D perhaps matching TRBD1 (6 bases). This clonotype was sampled from a human donor in good health. Some libraries in this study had Jurkat cell RNA spiked in. Sequencing was done on a sample of naive CD8+ T cells from blood, with Jurkat cell RNA spiked in. Subset reported: FACS-sorted CD8+CD4-CCR7+CD45RA+ naive T cells. The CDR3 DNA sequence: TGTGCCAGCAGCCCTTTTGCAGGGGCAAATTCACCCCTCCACTTT. Amino acids: CASSPFAGANSPLHF.